Sequencing of this TCR beta chain was carried out in a study of CD8 T cells in ankylosing spondylitis. General study findings and limits: Disease-linked clones were CD8+ and relatively rare in peripheral blood. Ankylosing spondylitis blood appeared to be characterized by a TCR beta motif of about 8 highly homologous variants.

5'-RACE, quantitative and with molecular barcodes, yielded the TCR beta libraries. TCRdb ran MiXCR on the 5' RACE reads and lists one entry per CDR3 protein. The sample records fewer than 500,000 distinct CDR3 sequences, 20% to 25% being singletons. Ten or more counts support this clonotype. Its specificity is not known. CDR1 and CDR2 from the germline V gene are MDHEN and SYDVKM. The CDR3 totals 14 residues. Trimming removed 5 bases from V and 6 bases from J, with 15 bases in between. The chain joins TRBV28 to TRBJ2-3, with a weak D call TRBD2 (6 bases). The origin of this receptor is a male donor with ankylosing spondylitis. Sequencing used blood, either unsorted or a sorted T cell fraction (not recorded which). The CDR3 sequence: CASSAGTLRDTQYF. Here the CDR3 DNA reads TGTGCCAGCAGTGCCGGGACTTTGCGGGATACGCAGTATTTT.